The 11 T cell receptor beta chains below were found in one sample sequenced in a study of shared clonotypes between healthy human individuals. Assay: immunoSEQ multiplex PCR; the TCRdb copy retains only in-frame clones and omits some. The sample shows 1.4 million to 1.5 million clones, approximately 97% of them seen only once. What was sequenced was naive CD4+ T cells sorted from blood. Specified subset: CD45RA+ positively selected. The receptors shown here come from a man aged 25 to 40 in good health.

The chain employs TRBV11-3 and TRBJ2-7, with 13 bases that match TRBD2. The CDR3 runs 15 residues. Germline V gene sequence: CDR1 SGHNT, CDR2 YENEEA. V shed 5 bases and J 6 bases; nucleotides not matched to a gene: 7. In DNA, the CDR3 is TGTGCCAGCAGCCCAGGGACTAGCGGGAAATTCGAGCAGTACTTC. Protein sequence: CASSPGTSGKFEQYF.

The chain employs TRBV19 and TRBJ1-5; 8 bases fit TRBD1. V lost 2 bases to trimming and J lost 8 bases; unmatched junction nucleotides: 5. CDR3 size: 14 residues. CDR1 and CDR2 (germline): LNHDA, SQIVND (reference sequence). The CDR3 DNA reads TGTGCCAGTAGTATATCAGGGGGCGGGAAGCCCCAGCATTTT. Translation: CASSISGGGKPQHF.

This clone was seen a single time. This chain links TRBV12-5 with TRBJ2-3; no clear D. CDR1 and CDR2 from the germline V gene are LGHNT and FRNRAP. Deletions cut 6 bases from V and 2 bases from J, with 3 bases between. The CDR3 length is 11 residues. For the CDR3, the DNA is TGTGCTAGTGGGAACACAGATACGCAGTATTTT. Translation: CASGNTDTQYF.

The J gene is TRBJ2-1, the V gene TRBV18; D gene uncertain. The CDR3 has 12 residues. CDR1 and CDR2 (germline): KGHSH, LQKENI. The V gene lost 3 bases and the J gene lost 4 bases, with 4 bases spanning the gap. CDR3 sequence reads: CASSPRYNEQFF. DNA of the CDR3: TGTGCCAGCTCACCCAGATACAATGAGCAGTTCTTC.

The chain links TRBV6-6 to TRBJ1-5, with 7 bases aligning to TRBD1. Per germline, CDR1 MNHNY and CDR2 SVGAGI (reference sequence). J was trimmed by 4 bases and V by 9 bases; bases with no gene match: 12. The CDR3 runs to 15 residues. The CDR3 bases are TGTGCCAGTCTCCCCCAGGGGGTCAAGAATCAGCCCCAGCATTTT. This translates into CASLPQGVKNQPQHF.

Note on this clone: Other DNA sequences in the same sample also yield this CDR3. This chain joins TRBV5-1 and TRBJ1-3, with D perhaps TRBD1 (6 bases). There are 15 residues in the CDR3. Germline CDR1 reads SGHRS; CDR2 reads YFSETQ. Trimming removed 0 bases from V and 0 bases from J, with 7 bases in between. DNA for the CDR3: TGCGCCAGCAGCTTGGGGACAGTCTCTGGAAACACCATATATTTT. This sequence encodes CASSLGTVSGNTIYF.

CDR3 DNA: TGTGCCAGCAGTTTATCGGCTAGCGGGAGAGATACGCAGTATTTT. Its protein product is CASSLSASGRDTQYF. J is TRBJ2-3 and V is TRBV28; TRBD2 aligns across 10 bases. The J segment lost 5 bases and the V segment lost 1 base, leaving 3 bases of the junction unmatched. Germline V gene sequence: CDR1 MDHEN, CDR2 SYDVKM. The CDR3 totals 15 residues.

The sample holds one count of this clone. This chain uses TRBV10-3 with TRBJ2-5; 9 positions agree with TRBD1. The length of the CDR3 is 15 residues. CDR1 and CDR2 (germline): ENHRY, SYGVKD. The V gene end was trimmed by 5 bases and the J gene end by 4 bases; junction bases not matched to a gene: 8. The CDR3 spells CAISLTGTGRETQYF. CDR3 coding DNA: TGTGCCATCAGTCTAACCGGGACAGGGAGAGAGACCCAGTACTTC.

This clone was detected once. The gene calls are TRBV5-1 and TRBJ2-1; 9 bases line up with TRBD1. The CDR3 is made up of 13 amino acids. Trimming took 6 bases from V and 7 from J; bases not matched to a gene: 5. Germline V gene sequence: CDR1 SGHRS, CDR2 YFSETQ. DNA for the CDR3: TGCGCCAGCACCCCCGGGACAGGGAATGAGCAGTTCTTC. It encodes CASTPGTGNEQFF.

This chain joins TRBV7-9 and TRBJ2-6, with unresolved D. The CDR3 loop spans 19 amino acids. Germline CDR1 is SEHNR and CDR2 is FQNEAQ (reference sequence). Between the trimmed V and J ends, which lost 2 bases and 0 bases, there was a span of 17 bases. CDR3 sequence: CASSLRVQHLFSGANVLTF. The CDR3 bases are TGTGCCAGCAGCTTAAGGGTCCAGCACCTCTTCTCTGGGGCCAACGTCCTGACTTTC.

Comments on this clone: Other DNA sequences in the sample encode the same CDR3. The gene calls are TRBV5-1 and TRBJ2-1, with D tentatively TRBD2 (6 bases). V lost 0 bases to trimming and J lost 0 bases, with 10 bases between them. The CDR3 is made up of 16 amino acids. Per germline, CDR1 SGHRS and CDR2 YFSETQ. CDR3 sequence: CASSLVGGSSYNEQFF. CDR3 nucleotide sequence: TGCGCCAGCAGCTTGGTTGGAGGGAGCTCCTACAATGAGCAGTTCTTC.